The present T cell receptor (beta chain) was sequenced within a study of monozygotic twins with inflammatory bowel disease (dated by TCRdb to between 2018 and 2020). For the study in its entirety: The complete study included some 28 monozygotic twin pairs: 19 IBD-discordant Danish pairs and nine German pairs, of which four were IBD-concordant and five were IBD-discordant. Within discordant pairs, disease-associated traits were sought mainly by comparing IBD patients with their genetically identical healthy co-twins. Each individual had, on average, about 151 000 unique TCRalpha sequences and 181 000 unique TCRbeta sequences available for analysis. Beyond this particular receptor, the publication reports: The analysis was unable to tell different T cell subtypes apart. IBD patients had lower TCRbeta repertoire diversity, measured by the inverse Simpson index, than their healthy co-twins. Fewer clonotypes were shared with other individuals by IBD patients than by healthy twins, most markedly in patients showing signs of disease activity. Repertoire similarity did not differ between concordant and discordant twins, possibly due to limited statistical power. The results gave no support for a single strong signal or clonotype linked to IBD. Because patients received different immunosuppressive treatments, the repertoires may have picked up extra background noise and variability between individuals.

The library was made by 5' RACE. For each TCR library, around 4,000 ng of total RNA was used. For each sample, cDNA synthesis was carried out in eight separate reactions using SMARTScribe reverse transcriptase. During cDNA synthesis, unique molecular identifiers containing a 6-nucleotide sample barcode were introduced by template switching. TCRalpha and TCRbeta cDNA was amplified by two nested PCRs of approximately 17 and 9 cycles, with bead purification after each PCR. Before amplification, the cDNA was both treated with uracil DNA-glycosylase and purified with the QIAquick PCR purification kit. In the second PCR, Illumina TruSeq-compatible adapters and sample-specific barcodes were added. TapeStation and Qubit were used to check library quality and concentration, and 5 ng of each library was pooled. Sequencing of the pooled libraries was done on an Illumina HiSeq2500 single-index Rapid Run using custom sequencing primers and 2 x 100 bp reads. As for how the authors treated the data: MiGEC version 1.2.6 was used for UMI-based consensus assembly to correct PCR and sequencing errors. MiXCR version 2.1.1 was used to carry out V(D)J alignment, clonotype assembly and CDR3 extraction. To normalise gene usage, clonotype sharing and MAIT/NKT TCR abundance, the analysis used the top 1000, 10 000 and 20 000 clonotypes per sample. After downsampling to 27 000 UMIs, diversity was calculated as the inverse Simpson index using the vegan R package. Paired Mann-Whitney U tests on discordant twin pairs were used, with Benjamini-Hochberg multiple-testing correction. Following reprocessing of the reads by TCRdb, the data hold one row per CDR3 protein sequence and no DNA is available. The V and J calls come from TCRdb's annotation, not from the publication. The table for this sample shows about 350,000 distinct CDR3 sequences. The ten most abundant clones make up 2% to 2.5% of the sample.

With respect to this clonotype: The clone's antigen remains unknown.

From each donor, a roughly 2.5 ml peripheral blood sample was drawn into PAXgene tubes and stored at -80 degrees C. Without any T cell sorting, total RNA was extracted from whole blood using the PAXgene blood miRNA kit on an automated QIAcube. Deep TCRalpha and TCRbeta repertoire profiling with unique molecular barcoding was performed on peripheral blood of monozygotic twin pairs concordant or discordant for inflammatory bowel disease. Smoking habits were recorded for all twin pairs, with individuals classified as current, former or never smokers. The CDR3 measures 15 amino acids from cysteine to phenylalanine. No DNA is given. In the germline V gene (reference sequence), CDR1 corresponds to LNHNV and CDR2 to YYDKDF.

The clonotype originates from a human donor with ulcerative colitis or Crohn's disease, or a healthy co-twin of an affected twin (not recorded which). The sample consisted of blood. Recombination joined TRBV15 with TRBJ2-7; TCRdb gives TRBD1 as the D gene, but with no DNA this cannot be confirmed. The CDR3 in this case is CATSGGQGATYEQYF. The variable domain in full, with residues beyond the CDR3 obtained from the reference TRBV15 and TRBJ2-7 genes, is DAMVIQNPRYQVTQFGKPVTLSCSQTLNHNVMYWYQQKSSQAPKLLFHYYDKDFNNEADTPDNFQSRRPNTSFCFLDIRSPGLGDTAMYLCATSGGQGATYEQYFGPGTRLTVT.